This T cell receptor (beta chain) derives from a study of blood T cell repertoires in COVID-19. Either two negative PCRs, clearance, or symptom resolution qualified Cohort 3 donors as recovered. Generated by immunoSEQ multiplex PCR, the TCRdb table keeps only in-frame clones and is missing some. Among about 260,000 clones listed, roughly nine tenths were seen once. The clonotype was recovered from a young woman who had recovered from COVID-19. The material sequenced was PBMCs or T cells enriched from blood (not recorded which).

CDR3 coding DNA: TGTGCCAGCAGCTTAGGCGGGGGTGCTAGCACAGATACGCAGTATTTT. Translating gives CASSLGGGASTDTQYF. V gene TRBV7-8 combines with J gene TRBJ2-3, with 7 bases aligning to TRBD2. Looked up from germline, CDR1 is SGHVS and CDR2 is FQNEAQ. The length of the CDR3 is 16 residues. V lost 1 base and J lost 0; bases outside the gene matches: 4.